Detailed here is one T cell receptor beta chain. Its antigen is currently not known. One end of the junction varies from germline; a read error may be responsible. These data come from a study of tumor-infiltrating lymphocytes in primary liver carcinoma (dated by TCRdb to 2016 to 2017). Some background on the complete study: Hepatocellular carcinoma (four) or combined HCC and intrahepatic cholangiocarcinoma (one) was present in the five patients, who were three men and two women aged 30 to 69 years. The five patients had tumors of stage T1-T3 N0M0, with maximum diameters ranging from 4.2 to 10 cm. Each sample produced roughly 3.5 to 7.13 million productive TCRbeta reads, and read depth showed no significant difference between tissue types. TCRbeta repertoire sequencing, expression microarrays and whole-exome sequencing were combined in the study across five regions of each liver tumor, with adjacent normal tissue and blood also included. TCRbeta repertoire sequencing covered some 35 specimens from 5 patients: 25 tumor regions, 5 adjacent noncancerous liver tissues and 5 peripheral blood samples. To link TCRbeta repertoire diversity with the local molecular phenotype, the roughly 26 tumor region samples were profiled using Agilent mRNA microarrays. Repertoires from technical replicates were highly reproducible, with mean shared-clone rates roughly 0.87 and correlation coefficients above 0.98. Overall results and qualifications from the work: Bulk unsorted samples precluded comparing CD4+ and CD8+ T cell repertoires. Just about 7.5-25% of top clones turned up in all five regions of a tumor, which suggests spatial heterogeneity among tumor-infiltrating T cells. Pairs of tumor regions showed greater repertoire overlap (mean 36%) than tumor-adjacent pairs (roughly 17%) or tumor-blood pairs (roughly 15%), which is consistent with antigen-driven expansion. A significantly larger repertoire fraction was made up by the top 250 clones in tumors than in blood (p = 0.039). The study included only four to six patients, and the authors note findings should be validated in a larger study. Because sequencing covered only the TCR beta chain and unpaired alpha chains were not captured, true repertoire diversity is likely underestimated.

Without any cell sorting, total RNA and DNA were co-extracted from approximately 22-30 mg of bulk tissue using the AllPrep DNA/RNA mini kit. A few patients with histopathologically diagnosed primary liver carcinoma underwent surgical resection in China between late 2015 and March 2016. Patients had chronic HBV infection and were treatment-naive at sampling. Each tumor was sampled at five spatially separated regions: the superior, inferior, left-lateral and right-lateral poles and the tumor centre. More than 75% viable tumor cells were found by histology in every tumor sample. Each fresh piece of tumor and adjacent tissue was cut in two, with one half stored in RNAlater at -80 degrees C and the other half sent for histology. A constant-region primer and ProtoScript II reverse transcriptase were used to reverse-transcribe TCRbeta-specific cDNA from roughly 0.5 ug total RNA. TCRbeta libraries were built with three nested multiplex PCR rounds, a slightly modified ARM-PCR procedure. A final 25-cycle PCR with Deep VentR polymerase added sample barcodes and Illumina adapters. Before sequencing, amplicons of 200-500 bp were purified from gel using a QIAquick gel extraction kit. An Illumina HiSeq 2500 was used to sequence the TCRbeta amplicons, generating 250-bp paired-end reads. In the source study's methods: Quality trimming of reads was performed with Trimmomatic v0.33, and paired reads were merged with FLASH v1.2.11 so that full CDR3 sequences could be recovered. V, D and J germline segments were assigned to the rearranged TCRbeta sequences by MiGEC v1.2.1b. Clonotype statistics and Shannon-Wiener diversity indices were computed with VDJtools v1.0.0. To cut down on sampling bias, every analysis after diversity analysis relied on just the 250 most abundant clonotypes from each sample. Using fastp trimming at Q25 and MiXCR clonotype assembly, TCRdb reanalyzed the public sequencing data and kept in-frame beta chains. Each CDR3 protein gets just one entry, which takes the most common genes and DNA from the rows behind it. These V and J calls are TCRdb output, not the study's own analysis. The sample has more than 45,000 distinct CDR3 sequences on record, about 80% of them singletons. The biggest ten clones account for approximately 25% of the sample.

The sequenced sample consisted of liver tumor tissue from sampling region 5. The cell subset or site label for this specimen denotes: tumor region T5, tumor centre. The sequence was collected from a man aged 35-49 years with primary liver carcinoma and hepatitis B virus infection.

The DNA sequence is TGTGCCAGCAGTTTAGCGGGAGGGCCTAACAGTGAGCAGCTCTTC. Translated, this gives CASSLAGGPNSEQLF. The chain was built from TRBV12-3 or TRBV12-4 and TRBJ2-1; 7 nucleotides in the junction match TRBD2. The cysteine opens and the phenylalanine closes a CDR3 of 15 amino acids. Only CDR3 DNA remains: 45 bases, in frame from the first base.